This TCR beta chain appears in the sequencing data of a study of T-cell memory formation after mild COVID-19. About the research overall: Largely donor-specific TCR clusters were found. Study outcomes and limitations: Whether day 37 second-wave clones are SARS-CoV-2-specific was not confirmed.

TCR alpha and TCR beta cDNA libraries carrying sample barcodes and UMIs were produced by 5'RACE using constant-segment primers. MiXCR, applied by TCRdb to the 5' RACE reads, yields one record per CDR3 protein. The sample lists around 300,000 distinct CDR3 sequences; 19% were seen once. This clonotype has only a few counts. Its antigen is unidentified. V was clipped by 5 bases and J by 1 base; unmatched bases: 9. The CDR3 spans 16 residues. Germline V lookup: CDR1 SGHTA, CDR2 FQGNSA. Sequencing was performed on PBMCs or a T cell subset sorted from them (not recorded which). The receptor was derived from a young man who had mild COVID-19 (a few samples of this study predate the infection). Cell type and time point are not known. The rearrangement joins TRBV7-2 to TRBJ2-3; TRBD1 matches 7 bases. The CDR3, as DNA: TGTGCCAGCAGCCCACAGACAGGGTCGGGCACAGATACGCAGTATTTT. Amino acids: CASSPQTGSGTDTQYF. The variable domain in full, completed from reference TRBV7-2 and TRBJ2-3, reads GAGVSQSPSNKVTEKGKDVELRCDPISGHTALYWYRQSLGQGLEFLIYFQGNSAPDKSGLPSDRFSAERTGGSVSTLTIQRTQQEDSAVYLCASSPQTGSGTDTQYFGPGTRLTVL.